These 32 T cell receptor beta chains came from one sample sequenced in a study of shared clonotypes between healthy human individuals. Selected positively for CCR7 and CD45RO-negative, naive CD8 cells excluded terminally differentiated effector memory CD45RA+ cells. TCRdb keeps only in-frame clones here, not all; method: immunoSEQ multiplex PCR. This table has about 590,000 clones, roughly 96% appearing once. The specimen sequenced was naive CD8+ T cells sorted from blood. The receptor source for this set is a woman aged 25 to 39 in good health.

The chain combines TRBV28 with TRBJ2-3; 9 bases align to TRBD1. Germline V gene sequence: CDR1 MDHEN, CDR2 SYDVKM. J lost 4 bases, V lost 2 bases, and 4 bases had no gene match. The CDR3 spans 15 residues. CDR3 coding DNA: TGTGCCAGCAGTTTAATGGACAGGGGCGCAGATACGCAGTATTTT. Protein: CASSLMDRGADTQYF.

CDR3 nucleotides: TGTGCCACGAAACTAGGGACAGGGAACACCGGGGAGCTGTTTTTT. This translates into CATKLGTGNTGELFF. V usage is TRBV28 and J usage is TRBJ2-2; 8 positions agree with TRBD1. The germline CDR1 and CDR2 sequences are MDHEN and SYDVKM. The CDR3 is 15 residues long. Trimming cost V 10 bases and J 1 base; bases outside gene matches: 8.

V is TRBV5-5 and J is TRBJ2-7; D is undetermined. The germline V and J ends were trimmed by 0 bases and 5 bases, with 12 bases remaining between them. In germline, CDR1 is SGHKS, CDR2 YYEKEE (reference sequence). CDR3 length: 14 residues. Written as DNA, the CDR3 is TGTGCCAGCAGCTTGGAGAGACTGGTCGACGAGCAGTACTTC. Translation gives CASSLERLVDEQYF.

The chain recombines TRBV5-1 with TRBJ2-7, with a tentative D call TRBD2 (5 bases). The CDR3 loop spans 14 amino acids. Trimming pared 4 bases from V and 6 bases from J, leaving 17 bases between. CDR1 is SGHRS and CDR2 is YFSETQ in the germline V gene. CDR3 sequence: CASSGAAEGREQYF. CDR3 nucleotide sequence: TGCGCCAGCAGCGGAGCAGCGGAAGGACGCGAGCAGTACTTC.

The J gene is TRBJ2-2, the V gene TRBV4-1, with a tentative D call TRBD2 (6 bases). The CDR3 spans 13 residues. Between the trimmed V and J ends, which lost 2 bases and 6 bases, there was a span of 7 bases. Germline CDR1 and CDR2: MGHRA and YSYEKL. In nucleotides, the CDR3 is TGCGCCAGCAGCCAATGGGAGGCCGGGGAGCTGTTTTTT. This encodes CASSQWEAGELFF.

The rearrangement links TRBV19 to TRBJ1-1; 7 bases are a match to TRBD1. V lost 6 bases and J lost 2; bases outside the gene matches: 12. The CDR3 has 16 amino acids. Looked up from germline, CDR1 is LNHDA and CDR2 is SQIVND (reference sequence). In nucleotides, the CDR3 is TGTGCCAGTAGACCTCGGACAGGCCCCCACAACACTGAAGCTTTCTTT. As protein: CASRPRTGPHNTEAFF.

The genes are TRBV4-1 and TRBJ2-7; 9 nucleotides agree with TRBD1. CDR3 length equals 16 residues. V dropped 0 bases and J dropped 2; count of bases not matched to a gene: 5. Germline V lookup: CDR1 MGHRA, CDR2 YSYEKL. The CDR3 reads CASSQDRTGVPYEQYF. The CDR3 DNA sequence: TGCGCCAGCAGCCAAGATCGGACAGGGGTTCCCTACGAGCAGTACTTC.

The rearrangement links TRBV28 to TRBJ1-1; D is undetermined. Trimming took 11 bases from V and 2 from J, leaving 15 bases between them. Looked up from germline, CDR1 is MDHEN and CDR2 is SYDVKM. The CDR3 totals 13 residues. DNA for the CDR3: TGTGCCGAGAGTAGGGCCGGTAACACTGAAGCTTTCTTT. It is translated as CAESRAGNTEAFF.

The gene calls are TRBV9 and TRBJ1-5, with D uncertain. Between the trimmed V and J ends, which lost 3 bases and 6 bases, there was a span of 13 bases. The CDR3 totals 14 residues. CDR1 SGDLS and CDR2 YYNGEE come from the germline V gene. The DNA of the CDR3 is TGTGCCAGCAGCGGGGATGCTGTGGCTCAGCCCCAGCATTTT. This translates into CASSGDAVAQPQHF.

This clone was found once. The V and J genes are TRBV19 and TRBJ2-3; possibly TRBD1 or TRBD2 for D (6 bases each). V lost 7 bases and J 2 bases, leaving 13 bases between the germline ends. The CDR3 length is 14 residues. The germline V gene encodes CDR1 LNHDA and CDR2 SQIVND (reference sequence). The CDR3 coding sequence is TGTGCCAGTATGGACCGGGGGCACACAGATACGCAGTATTTT. It translates to CASMDRGHTDTQYF.

The gene calls are TRBV9 and TRBJ2-1; D call uncertain. V was shortened by 0 bases and J by 9 bases, with 10 bases between the two germline ends. The V gene's germline CDR1 is SGDLS and CDR2 YYNGEE. This CDR3 has 13 amino acids. The chain's CDR3 is CASSVGGIGEQFF. In nucleotides, the CDR3 is TGTGCCAGCAGCGTAGGTGGCATCGGTGAGCAGTTCTTC.

The chain employs TRBV28 and TRBJ1-1; TRBD1 might be the D (5 bases). The ends were cut back, 5 bases at V and 0 bases at J, with 13 bases in the middle. Germline assignment: CDR1 MDHEN and CDR2 SYDVKM. There are 15 residues in the CDR3. CDR3 sequence (DNA): TGTGCCAGCAGTGACCGACAGATCATGAACACTGAAGCTTTCTTT. Protein sequence: CASSDRQIMNTEAFF.

The chain joins TRBV6-5 to TRBJ2-7; D perhaps matches TRBD2 (6 bases). The CDR3 runs 14 residues. Looked up from germline, CDR1 is MNHEY and CDR2 is SVGAGI. The V gene lost 2 bases and the J gene lost 4 bases, with 12 bases spanning the gap. CDR3 loop: CASSYRREVYEQYF. Written as DNA, the CDR3 is TGTGCCAGCAGTTACAGGAGGGAGGTGTACGAGCAGTACTTC.

This chain connects TRBV11-2 to TRBJ2-5; a possible D gene is TRBD2 (5 bases). The J call could be wrong; TRBJ2-7 is a better fit for the DNA end. CDR1 and CDR2 (germline): SGHAT, FQNNGV. CDR3 size: 14 residues. CDR3 in amino acids: CASSLAGGPYEQYF. The CDR3 DNA reads TGTGCCAGCAGCTTGGCGGGCGGACCCTACGAGCAGTACTTC.

The chain combines TRBV14 with TRBJ2-7; 7 bases map to TRBD2. J lost 5 bases, V lost 4 bases, and 11 bases had no gene match. Per germline, CDR1 SGHDN and CDR2 FVKESK. The CDR3 contains 15 residues. CDR3: CASSLFGGTGDEQYF. The DNA of the CDR3 is TGTGCCAGCAGCCTGTTCGGGGGGACTGGCGACGAGCAGTACTTC.

V usage is TRBV11-1 and J usage is TRBJ2-3; D possibly corresponds to TRBD2 (6 bases). With 3 bases removed from V and 2 bases from J, the gap between germline ends came to 12 bases. The CDR3 is 15 residues long. Per germline, CDR1 SGHAT and CDR2 FQDESV (reference sequence). The CDR3 region has the DNA TGTGCCAGCAGCTTTGGACTATCCTCCACAGATACGCAGTATTTT. This codes for CASSFGLSSTDTQYF. Using reference TRBV11-1 and TRBJ2-3 for the parts outside the CDR3, the full variable domain is EAEVAQSPRYKITEKSQAVAFWCDPISGHATLYWYRQILGQGPELLVQFQDESVVDDSQLPKDRFSAERLKGVDSTLKIQPAELGDSAMYLCASSFGLSSTDTQYFGPGTRLTVL.

The CDR3, as DNA: TGTGCCTGGGGACTAGCGGGAGAGGTGCAGTACTTC. Its protein product is CAWGLAGEVQYF. The chain has TRBV30 and TRBJ2-7; 13 bases are a match to TRBD2. The CDR3 covers 12 residues. The V segment lost 5 bases and the J segment 9 bases; nucleotides outside the gene matches: 4. Per germline, CDR1 GTSNPN and CDR2 SVGIG (reference sequence). The whole variable domain, remainder taken from reference TRBV30 and TRBJ2-7, is SQTIHQWPATLVQPVGSPLSLECTVEGTSNPNLYWYRQAAGRGLQLLFYSVGIGQISSEVPQNLSASRPQDRQFILSSKKLLLSDSGFYLCAWGLAGEVQYFGPGTRLTVT.

About this clone itself: Within the sample, other DNA sequences also encode this same CDR3. The chain couples TRBV5-1 to TRBJ2-7; D is unresolved. The CDR3 is 12 residues long. V dropped 1 base and J dropped 4 bases, with 6 bases sitting between them. Germline V gene lookup returns CDR1 SGHRS and CDR2 YFSETQ. The CDR3 loop is CASSLSGYEQYF. The CDR3 coding sequence is TGCGCCAGCAGCTTGAGTGGGTACGAGCAGTACTTC.

The V gene is TRBV14, the J gene TRBJ2-3; D is perhaps TRBD1 or TRBD2 (6 bases each). Germline values: CDR1 SGHDN, CDR2 FVKESK. Trimming cost V 1 base and J 6 bases, with 17 bases left between them. The CDR3 sequence is 16 residues long. CDR3 nucleotide sequence: TGTGCCAGCAGCCAAGTAGTAGGGGGGTCCCTCGATACGCAGTATTTT. This gives the protein CASSQVVGGSLDTQYF.

The chain links TRBV9 to TRBJ1-5; D remains unclear. The CDR3 is made up of 14 amino acids. V was clipped by 0 bases and J by 5 bases, with 9 bases between them. CDR1 is SGDLS, CDR2 YYNGEE, per germline. The CDR3 reads CASSVAGSDQPQHF. CDR3 sequence (DNA): TGTGCCAGCAGCGTAGCCGGGTCTGATCAGCCCCAGCATTTT.

This clone is a singleton in its sample. This chain joins TRBV19 and TRBJ1-1; D gene uncertain. CDR3 length equals 15 residues. Trimming cost V 1 base and J 1 base, with 10 bases left between them. The germline gives CDR1 LNHDA, CDR2 SQIVND (reference sequence). The CDR3 spells CASSIVRASNTEAFF. The CDR3 coding sequence is TGTGCCAGTAGTATAGTCCGGGCTTCGAACACTGAAGCTTTCTTT.

The chain couples TRBV9 to TRBJ2-1; 8 nucleotides align to TRBD2. Germline loops: CDR1 SGDLS, CDR2 YYNGEE. Trimming cost V 0 bases and J 4 bases; bases outside gene matches: 9. This CDR3 has 17 amino acids. The DNA of the CDR3 is TGTGCCAGCAGCGTAGACGGCCTAGCGGGCCGATACAATGAGCAGTTCTTC. Protein product: CASSVDGLAGRYNEQFF.

The genes are TRBV28 and TRBJ2-1; D is perhaps TRBD1 or TRBD2 (6 bases each). Germline CDR1 MDHEN, CDR2 SYDVKM. The CDR3 totals 16 residues. Trimming cost V 4 bases and J 4 bases, with 17 bases left between them. CDR3 residues: CASSWRGIGLYNEQFF. In DNA form, the CDR3 reads TGTGCCAGCAGTTGGAGGGGGATCGGCCTGTACAATGAGCAGTTCTTC.

This clone came up once. The J gene is TRBJ2-5, the V gene TRBV11-2; 14 positions match TRBD2. The germline gives CDR1 SGHAT, CDR2 FQNNGV. This CDR3 region has 16 residues. The junction had 3 bases not matched to a gene; V was cut back by 5 bases and J by 1 base. The CDR3 protein is CASSRTSGRIQETQYF. DNA of the CDR3: TGTGCCAGCAGCCGGACTAGCGGGAGGATCCAAGAGACCCAGTACTTC.

Points on this clone: One junction end does not reproduce the germline sequence, and a read error may be involved. V gene TRBV11-2 combines with J gene TRBJ2-7, with D possibly being TRBD2 (6 bases). The CDR3 has 15 residues. The germline V gene has CDR1 SGHAT and CDR2 FQNNGV. This CDR3 is CASGLGGGSSYEQYF. DNA for the CDR3: TGTGCCAGCGGCTTAGGTGGAGGGAGTTCCTACGAGCAGTACTTC.

The rearrangement links TRBV28 to TRBJ1-1; 7 nucleotides agree with TRBD1. The V and J ends lost 6 bases and 6 bases, in that order; junction bases with no gene match: 16. Germline loops: CDR1 MDHEN, CDR2 SYDVKM. The CDR3 length is 16 residues. The CDR3 nucleotides read TGTGCCAGCAGGGACGGGACAGAGGGAGGCGGCGCTGAAGCTTTCTTT. Encoded protein: CASRDGTEGGGAEAFF.

The V and J genes are TRBV10-3 and TRBJ2-3; D remains unclear. Trimming pared 3 bases from V and 4 bases from J, leaving 5 bases between. The CDR3 is 12 residues long. Germline CDR1 and CDR2: ENHRY and SYGVKD. The CDR3 spells CAISDFSDTQYF. The CDR3 nucleotides are TGTGCCATCAGTGACTTTTCAGATACGCAGTATTTT.

J is TRBJ2-7 and V is TRBV13, with D possibly called TRBD1 or TRBD2 (5 bases each). Germline lookup yields CDR1 PRHDT and CDR2 FYEKMQ (reference sequence). V was shortened by 5 bases and J by 2 bases, with 19 bases between the two germline ends. This CDR3 has 16 residues. CDR3 sequence reads: CASSKRDGRGTYEQYF. CDR3 nucleotide sequence: TGTGCCAGCAGCAAGAGGGACGGCCGAGGAACCTACGAGCAGTACTTC. The full variable domain, its missing parts supplied by reference TRBV13 and TRBJ2-7, is AAGVIQSPRHLIKEKRETATLKCYPIPRHDTVYWYQQGPGQDPQFLISFYEKMQSDKGSIPDRFSAQQFSDYHSELNMSSLELGDSALYFCASSKRDGRGTYEQYFGPGTRLTVT.

This chain uses TRBV5-4 with TRBJ2-1, with 11 bases lining up with TRBD2. The length of the CDR3 is 16 residues. The V and J ends lost 0 bases and 6 bases, in that order; junction bases with no gene match: 5. Germline-derived CDR1 and CDR2 are SGHNT and YYREEE (reference sequence). This CDR3 reads CASSLGLAGTLNEQFF. The CDR3 nucleotides read TGTGCCAGCAGCTTGGGACTAGCGGGAACTCTCAATGAGCAGTTCTTC.

Comment on this clone: Other DNA variants within this sample encode the same CDR3. The rearrangement links TRBV30 to TRBJ2-7, with 14 bases identical to TRBD2. V dropped 1 base and J dropped 2; count of bases not matched to a gene: 1. Germline CDR1 is GTSNPN and CDR2 is SVGIG (reference sequence). This CDR3 is built from 15 residues. The CDR3 is CAWSAGLAGAYEQYF. In DNA, the CDR3 is TGTGCCTGGAGTGCGGGACTAGCGGGGGCCTACGAGCAGTACTTC.

V and J are TRBV29-1 and TRBJ2-6; D not certain. Deletions cut 2 bases from V and 2 bases from J, with 7 bases between. The CDR3 is made up of 14 amino acids. Germline V gene sequence: CDR1 SQVTM, CDR2 ANQGSEA. CDR3 DNA sequence: TGCAGCGTTGAAACTGGAACTGGGGCCAACGTCCTGACTTTC. Its translation is CSVETGTGANVLTF.

The V and J genes are TRBV7-2 and TRBJ2-1; 10 bases are a match to TRBD2. Germline assignment: CDR1 SGHTA and CDR2 FQGNSA. V lost 2 bases, J lost 4 bases, and 8 bases stayed unmatched. The CDR3 is 17 residues long. CDR3: CASSLRGTSARYNEQFF. The CDR3 DNA sequence: TGTGCCAGCAGCTTAAGGGGGACTAGCGCGCGGTACAATGAGCAGTTCTTC.